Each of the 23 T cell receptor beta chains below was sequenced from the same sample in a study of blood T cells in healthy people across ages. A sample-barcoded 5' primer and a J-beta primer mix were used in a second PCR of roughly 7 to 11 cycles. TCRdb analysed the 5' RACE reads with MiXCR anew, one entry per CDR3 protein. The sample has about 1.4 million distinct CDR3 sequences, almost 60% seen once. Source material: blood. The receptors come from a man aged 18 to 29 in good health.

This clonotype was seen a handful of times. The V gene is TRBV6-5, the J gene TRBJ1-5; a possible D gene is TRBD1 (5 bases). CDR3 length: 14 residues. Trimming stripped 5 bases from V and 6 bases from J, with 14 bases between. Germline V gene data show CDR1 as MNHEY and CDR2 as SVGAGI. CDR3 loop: CASSQDGGGQPQHF. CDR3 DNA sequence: TGTGCCAGCAGTCAAGACGGGGGTGGTCAGCCCCAGCATTTT.

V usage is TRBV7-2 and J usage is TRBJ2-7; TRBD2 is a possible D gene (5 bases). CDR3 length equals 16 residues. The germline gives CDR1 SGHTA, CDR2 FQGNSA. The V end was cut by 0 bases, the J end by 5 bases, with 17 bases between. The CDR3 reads CASSLAVALRAHEQYF. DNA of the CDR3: TGTGCCAGCAGCTTAGCCGTTGCCCTGAGGGCCCACGAGCAGTACTTC.

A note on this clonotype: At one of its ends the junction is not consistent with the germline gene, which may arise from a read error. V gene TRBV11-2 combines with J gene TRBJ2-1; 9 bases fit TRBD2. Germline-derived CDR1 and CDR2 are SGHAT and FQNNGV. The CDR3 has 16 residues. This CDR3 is CASSSPSGVGDNEQFF. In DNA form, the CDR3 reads TGTGCCAGCAGCTCCCCTAGCGGGGTCGGGGACAATGAGCAGTTTTTC.

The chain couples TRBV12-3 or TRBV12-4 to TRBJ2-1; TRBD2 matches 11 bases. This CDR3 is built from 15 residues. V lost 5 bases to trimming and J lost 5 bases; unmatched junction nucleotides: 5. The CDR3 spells CASSMGLAEDNEQFF. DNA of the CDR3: TGTGCCAGCAGTATGGGACTAGCGGAGGACAATGAGCAGTTCTTC.

The CDR3 protein is CASSKVDGTQYF. The CDR3 region has the DNA TGTGCCAGCAGTAAGGTGGATGGGACGCAGTATTTT. The chain employs TRBV12-3 or TRBV12-4 and TRBJ2-3; no clear D gene. This CDR3 is built from 12 residues. The V gene lost 5 bases and the J gene lost 9 bases, with 12 bases spanning the gap.

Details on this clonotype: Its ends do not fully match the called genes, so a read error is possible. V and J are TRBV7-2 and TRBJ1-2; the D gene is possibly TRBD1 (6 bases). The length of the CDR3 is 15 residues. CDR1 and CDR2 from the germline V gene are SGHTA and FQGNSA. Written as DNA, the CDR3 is TGTGCCAGCAGCCCCCCGACAGGCGGTATCTATGGCTGCACCTTC. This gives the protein CASSPPTGGIYGCTF.

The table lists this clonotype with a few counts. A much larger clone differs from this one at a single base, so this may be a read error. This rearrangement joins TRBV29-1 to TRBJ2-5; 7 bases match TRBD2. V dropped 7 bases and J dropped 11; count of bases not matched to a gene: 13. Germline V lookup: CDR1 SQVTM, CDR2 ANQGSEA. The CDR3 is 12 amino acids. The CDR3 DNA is TGCAGCGGAGGACTAGTCGGCAATGAGCAGTACTTC. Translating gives CSGGLVGNEQYF.

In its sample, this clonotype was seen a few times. The CDR3 DNA is TGTGCCAGCAGCCGGAGTGTCTACAATGAGCAGTTCTTC. Residues: CASSRSVYNEQFF. The chain joins TRBV12-3 or TRBV12-4 to TRBJ2-1; the D is unclear. The CDR3 runs to 13 residues. V was cut by 6 bases and J by 3 bases, with 9 bases left in between.

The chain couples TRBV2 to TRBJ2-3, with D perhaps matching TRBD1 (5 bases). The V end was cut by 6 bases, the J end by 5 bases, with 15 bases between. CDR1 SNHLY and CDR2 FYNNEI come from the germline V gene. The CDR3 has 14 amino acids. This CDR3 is CASSARERGDTQYF. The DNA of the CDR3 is TGTGCCAGCAGCGCTCGAGAAAGGGGAGATACGCAGTATTTT.

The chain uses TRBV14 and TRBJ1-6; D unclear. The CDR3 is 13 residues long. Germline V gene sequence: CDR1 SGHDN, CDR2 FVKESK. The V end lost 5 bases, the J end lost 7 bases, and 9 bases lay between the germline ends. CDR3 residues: CASSTYRNSPLHF. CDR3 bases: TGTGCCAGCAGCACATACCGGAATTCACCCCTCCACTTT.

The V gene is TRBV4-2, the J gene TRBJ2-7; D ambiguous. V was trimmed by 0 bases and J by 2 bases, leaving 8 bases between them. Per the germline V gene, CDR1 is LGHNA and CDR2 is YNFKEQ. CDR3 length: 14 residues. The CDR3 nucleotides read TGTGCCAGCAGCCAAGATGTCAACACCTACGAGCAGTACTTC. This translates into CASSQDVNTYEQYF.

CDR3 region: CASSVENRENIQYF. For the CDR3, the DNA is TGTGCCAGCAGCGTGGAGAATCGGGAAAACATTCAGTACTTC. The genes are TRBV9 and TRBJ2-4, with no clear D. Trimming took off 2 bases at V and 5 bases at J, with 11 bases between the two ends. CDR3 size: 14 residues. In germline, CDR1 is SGDLS, CDR2 YYNGEE.

CDR3 region: CASSFGGLNSPLHF. In DNA, the CDR3 is TGTGCCAGCAGTTTTGGGGGGCTTAATTCACCCCTCCACTTT. The chain joins TRBV12-3 or TRBV12-4 to TRBJ1-6, with D possibly matching TRBD1 (6 bases). Trimming pared 3 bases from V and 6 bases from J, leaving 9 bases between. The CDR3 loop spans 14 amino acids.

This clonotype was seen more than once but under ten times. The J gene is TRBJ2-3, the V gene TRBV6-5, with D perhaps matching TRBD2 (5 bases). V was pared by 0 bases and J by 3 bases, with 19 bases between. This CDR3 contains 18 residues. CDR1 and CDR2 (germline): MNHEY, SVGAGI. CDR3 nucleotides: TGTGCCAGCAGTTACTCCTCTCAAAACTTGGGAGCGACAGATACGCAGTATTTT. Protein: CASSYSSQNLGATDTQYF.

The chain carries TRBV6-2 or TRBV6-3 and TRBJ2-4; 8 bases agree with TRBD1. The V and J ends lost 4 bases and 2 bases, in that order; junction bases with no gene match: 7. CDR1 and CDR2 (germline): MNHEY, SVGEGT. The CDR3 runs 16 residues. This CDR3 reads CASSWTGRNPKNIQYF. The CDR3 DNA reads TGTGCCAGCAGTTGGACAGGGCGTAATCCCAAAAACATTCAGTACTTC.

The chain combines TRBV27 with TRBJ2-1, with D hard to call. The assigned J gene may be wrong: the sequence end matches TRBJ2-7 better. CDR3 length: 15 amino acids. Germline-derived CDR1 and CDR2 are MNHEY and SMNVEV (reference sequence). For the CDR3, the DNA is TGTGCCAGCCGCGGCGGCGGAGATGCCTACAATGAGCAGTACTTC. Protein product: CASRGGGDAYNEQYF.

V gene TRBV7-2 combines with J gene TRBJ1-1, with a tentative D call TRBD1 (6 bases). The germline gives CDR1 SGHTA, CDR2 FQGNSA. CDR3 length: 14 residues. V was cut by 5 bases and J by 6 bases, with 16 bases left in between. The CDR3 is CASSVNRVPAEAFF. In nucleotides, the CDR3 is TGTGCCAGCAGCGTCAACAGGGTTCCCGCTGAAGCTTTCTTT. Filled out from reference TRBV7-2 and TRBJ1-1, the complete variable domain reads GAGVSQSPSNKVTEKGKDVELRCDPISGHTALYWYRQSLGQGLEFLIYFQGNSAPDKSGLPSDRFSAERTGGSVSTLTIQRTQQEDSAVYLCASSVNRVPAEAFFGQGTRLTVV.

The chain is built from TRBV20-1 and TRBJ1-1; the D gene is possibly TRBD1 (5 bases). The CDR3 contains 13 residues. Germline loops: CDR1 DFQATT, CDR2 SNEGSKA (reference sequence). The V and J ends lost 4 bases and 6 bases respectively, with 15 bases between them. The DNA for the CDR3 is TGCAGTGCTACCACGGCAGGGTTCTCTGAAGCTTTCTTT. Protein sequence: CSATTAGFSEAFF.

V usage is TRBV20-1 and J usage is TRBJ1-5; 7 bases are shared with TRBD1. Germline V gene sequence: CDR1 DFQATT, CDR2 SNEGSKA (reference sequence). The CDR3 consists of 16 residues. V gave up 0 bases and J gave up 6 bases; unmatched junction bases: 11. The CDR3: CSAREPGGLSGQPQHF. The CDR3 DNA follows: TGCAGTGCTAGAGAGCCAGGGGGACTGTCAGGTCAGCCCCAGCATTTT.

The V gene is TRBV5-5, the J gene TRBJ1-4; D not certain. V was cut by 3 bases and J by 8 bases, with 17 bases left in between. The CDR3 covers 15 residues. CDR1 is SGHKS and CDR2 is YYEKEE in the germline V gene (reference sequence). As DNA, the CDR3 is TGTGCCAGCAGCTATGGATTGACCCCAGAAGAAAAACTGTTTTTT. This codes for CASSYGLTPEEKLFF.

Here the CDR3 reads CASQTRDRGSYNEQFF. The CDR3 coding sequence is TGTGCCAGCCAAACCCGGGACAGGGGCTCCTACAATGAGCAGTTCTTC. This chain links TRBV2 with TRBJ2-1, with 10 bases matching TRBD1. The J segment lost 0 bases and the V segment lost 8 bases, leaving 7 bases of the junction unmatched. Germline V lookup: CDR1 SNHLY, CDR2 FYNNEI. CDR3 length: 16 residues.

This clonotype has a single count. DNA for the CDR3: TGTGCCAGCAGTTTATTTGCGGGTAGAAATCAGCCCCAGCATTTT. Its translation is CASSLFAGRNQPQHF. The chain joins TRBV27 to TRBJ1-5; D not resolved. In germline, CDR1 is MNHEY, CDR2 SMNVEV (reference sequence). There are 15 residues in the CDR3. Between the trimmed V and J ends, which lost 1 base and 4 bases, there was a span of 11 bases.

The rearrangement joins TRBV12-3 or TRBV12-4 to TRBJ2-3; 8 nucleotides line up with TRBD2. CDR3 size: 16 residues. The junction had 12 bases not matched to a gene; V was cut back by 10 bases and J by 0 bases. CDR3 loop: CATSPGERGSTDTQYF. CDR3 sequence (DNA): TGTGCCACTTCCCCTGGGGAGCGGGGGAGCACAGATACGCAGTATTTT.